A selection of T cell receptor beta chains follows, all from one sample in a study of monozygotic twins with inflammatory bowel disease. After re-calling the 5' RACE reads, TCRdb lists one entry per CDR3 protein, DNA absent. Listed are about 130,000 distinct CDR3 sequences; more than 1% falls within the top ten. Sequenced sample: blood. These receptors were taken from a human donor with ulcerative colitis or Crohn's disease, or a healthy co-twin of an affected twin (not recorded which). Each CDR3 is given with its conserved first and last residue.

v_call	j_call	cdr3_aa
TRBV20-1	TRBJ2-1	CSARPPTRTWQFF
TRBV4-3	TRBJ2-1	CASSQLAGGPGEQFF
TRBV28	TRBJ2-1	CASSLRAVYNEQFF
TRBV5-1	TRBJ2-5	CASSLQTGGEETQYF
TRBV28	TRBJ2-7	CASSPGTSHYYEQYF
TRBV12-3/TRBV12-4	TRBJ2-1	CASTLTGGSEQFF
TRBV20-1	TRBJ2-2	CSASPISGRVTGELFF
TRBV5-1	TRBJ2-2	CASSFGPGDTGELFF
TRBV28	TRBJ2-3	CASSVQNTDTQYF
TRBV7-9	TRBJ1-2	CASSLGRGYTF
TRBV12-3/TRBV12-4	TRBJ2-7	CASKRTGVYEQYF
TRBV5-4	TRBJ2-5	CASSSEGGQETQYF
TRBV5-4	TRBJ2-2	CASSRVSNTGELFF
TRBV7-2	TRBJ2-1	CASSFHGAGGPGEQFF
TRBV5-1	TRBJ2-7	CASSLNRGAYEQYF
TRBV14	TRBJ1-6	CASSQGNRGILHSPLHF
TRBV9	TRBJ2-2	CASSLRTSGTGGELFF
TRBV24-1	TRBJ2-1	CATSEAGTSGKKGNEQFF
TRBV6-1	TRBJ1-3	CASSAGLNGNTIYF
TRBV5-1	TRBJ1-1	CASSGWGVDPEAFF
TRBV7-9	TRBJ2-1	CASSLVGGRLYNEQFF
TRBV7-6	TRBJ2-6	CASSLSAALRSGANVLTF
TRBV11-1	TRBJ2-7	CASSLSMSSGLVEAEQYF
TRBV7-2	TRBJ2-7	CASSLRHGAYEQYF
TRBV6-1	TRBJ2-1	CASMATGTSGRAYNEQFF
TRBV28	TRBJ2-6	CASRVTFGSGANVLTF
TRBV20-1	TRBJ1-1	CRLDRDRTEAFF
TRBV20-1	TRBJ2-5	CSARNGAGGWETQYF
TRBV9	TRBJ2-7	CASSPRQGKDEQYF
TRBV5-1	TRBJ2-4	CASSSRTREDIQYF
TRBV25-1	TRBJ2-7	CASGRLSYEQYF
TRBV5-1	TRBJ2-5	CASSFIGLAGRQETQYF
TRBV5-1	TRBJ1-6	CASSFRTNGDSPLHF
TRBV9	TRBJ2-1	CASSVDLAGNEQFF
TRBV9	TRBJ2-1	CASSPANEQFF
TRBV5-1	TRBJ2-1	CASSTRKNEQFF
TRBV4-3	TRBJ2-1	CASSHSGRAGDEQFF
TRBV20-1	TRBJ1-5	CSASADPGRQPQHF
TRBV6-1	TRBJ1-6	CASSEEYSPLHF
TRBV5-4	TRBJ2-4	CASSLSRSPKNIQYF
TRBV7-3	TRBJ2-2	CASSLNLERGISTGELFF
TRBV5-1	TRBJ2-5	CASTPPGRYDQETQYF
TRBV5-1	TRBJ2-1	CASSLGGEYNEQFF
TRBV18	TRBJ2-7	CASSPTGDDEQYF
TRBV29-1	TRBJ1-1	CSVHRTMNTEAFF
TRBV10-3	TRBJ1-2	CAISESQTNYGYTF
TRBV20-1	TRBJ2-1	CSARDNGVGLEGYMNEQFF
TRBV7-9	TRBJ1-2	CASSRDNYRGYTF
TRBV5-4	TRBJ2-3	CASSLDRTDTQYF
TRBV5-1	TRBJ2-1	CASSGTSGSSYNEQFF